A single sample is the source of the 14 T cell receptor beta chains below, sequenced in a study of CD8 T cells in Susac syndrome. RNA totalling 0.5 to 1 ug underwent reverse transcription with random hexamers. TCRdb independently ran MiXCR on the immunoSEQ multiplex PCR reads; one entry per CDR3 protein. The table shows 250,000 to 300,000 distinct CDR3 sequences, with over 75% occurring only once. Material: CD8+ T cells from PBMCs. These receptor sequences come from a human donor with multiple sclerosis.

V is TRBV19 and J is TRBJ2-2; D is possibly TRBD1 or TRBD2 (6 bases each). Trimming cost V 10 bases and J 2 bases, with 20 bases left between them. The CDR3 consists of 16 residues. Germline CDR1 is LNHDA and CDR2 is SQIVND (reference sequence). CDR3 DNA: TGTGCCAAGACCATCGGGGGCCCACCCAACACCGGGGAGCTGTTTTTT. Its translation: CAKTIGGPPNTGELFF.

CDR3 in amino acids: CANGDGDTEAFF. CDR3 nucleotide sequence: TGTGCCAACGGGGACGGCGACACTGAAGCTTTCTTT. This rearrangement joins TRBV28 to TRBJ1-1; possibly TRBD1 for D (5 bases). V gave up 10 bases and J gave up 3 bases, with 12 bases separating them. The length of the CDR3 is 12 residues. The germline V gene has CDR1 MDHEN and CDR2 SYDVKM.

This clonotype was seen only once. CDR3 protein: CSARVRVSDTQYF. CDR3 bases: TGCAGTGCTAGAGTCAGGGTGTCAGATACGCAGTATTTT. The chain is built from TRBV20-1 and TRBJ2-3; D is possibly TRBD1 (5 bases). Germline CDR1 is DFQATT and CDR2 is SNEGSKA (reference sequence). CDR3 size: 13 residues. Trimming shortened V by 1 base and J by 4 bases, and 9 bases separated the two germline ends.

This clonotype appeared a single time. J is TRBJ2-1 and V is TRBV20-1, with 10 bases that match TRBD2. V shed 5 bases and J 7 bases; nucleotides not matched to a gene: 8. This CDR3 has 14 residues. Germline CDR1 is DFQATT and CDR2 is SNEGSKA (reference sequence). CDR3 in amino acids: CSARSGGVGNEQFF. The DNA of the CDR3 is TGCAGTGCTCGAAGCGGGGGGGTTGGGAATGAGCAGTTCTTC.

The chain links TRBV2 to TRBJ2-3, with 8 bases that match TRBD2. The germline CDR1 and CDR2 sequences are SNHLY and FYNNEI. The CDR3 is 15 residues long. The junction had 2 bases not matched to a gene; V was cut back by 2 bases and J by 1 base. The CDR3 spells CASSEISGGTDTQYF. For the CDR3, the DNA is TGTGCCAGCAGTGAAATTAGCGGGGGCACAGATACGCAGTATTTT.

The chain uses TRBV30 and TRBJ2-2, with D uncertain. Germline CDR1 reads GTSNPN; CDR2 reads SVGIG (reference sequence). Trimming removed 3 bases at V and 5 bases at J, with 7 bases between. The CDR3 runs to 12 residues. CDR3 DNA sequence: TGTGCCTGGAGAGGTCTGACCGGGGAGCTGTTTTTT. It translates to CAWRGLTGELFF.

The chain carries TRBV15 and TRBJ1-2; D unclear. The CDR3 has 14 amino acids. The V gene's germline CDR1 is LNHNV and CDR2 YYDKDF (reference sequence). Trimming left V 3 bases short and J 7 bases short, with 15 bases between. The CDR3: CATSSLSGEAGYTF. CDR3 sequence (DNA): TGTGCCACCAGCAGCCTTTCCGGGGAAGCTGGCTACACCTTC. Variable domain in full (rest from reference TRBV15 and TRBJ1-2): DAMVIQNPRYQVTQFGKPVTLSCSQTLNHNVMYWYQQKSSQAPKLLFHYYDKDFNNEADTPDNFQSRRPNTSFCFLDIRSPGLGDTAMYLCATSSLSGEAGYTFGSGTRLTVV.

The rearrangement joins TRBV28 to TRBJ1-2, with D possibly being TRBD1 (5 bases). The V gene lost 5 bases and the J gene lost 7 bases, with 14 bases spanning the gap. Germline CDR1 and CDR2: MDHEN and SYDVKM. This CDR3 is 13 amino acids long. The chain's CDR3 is CASSPGAGSGYTF. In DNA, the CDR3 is TGTGCCAGCAGTCCCGGGGCAGGGTCTGGCTACACCTTC.

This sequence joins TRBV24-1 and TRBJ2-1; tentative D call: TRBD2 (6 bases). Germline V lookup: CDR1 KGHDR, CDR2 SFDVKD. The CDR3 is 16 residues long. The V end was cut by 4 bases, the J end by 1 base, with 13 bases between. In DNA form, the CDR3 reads TGTGCCACCAGTGAGGGGGGACTCCAATCCTACAATGAGCAGTTCTTC. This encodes CATSEGGLQSYNEQFF.

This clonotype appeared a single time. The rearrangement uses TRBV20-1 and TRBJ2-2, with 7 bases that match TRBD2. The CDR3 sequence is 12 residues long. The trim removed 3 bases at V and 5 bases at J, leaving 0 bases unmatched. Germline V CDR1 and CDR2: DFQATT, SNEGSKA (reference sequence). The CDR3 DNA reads TGCAGTGCTAGCGGGAGGACCGGGGAGCTGTTTTTT. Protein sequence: CSASGRTGELFF.

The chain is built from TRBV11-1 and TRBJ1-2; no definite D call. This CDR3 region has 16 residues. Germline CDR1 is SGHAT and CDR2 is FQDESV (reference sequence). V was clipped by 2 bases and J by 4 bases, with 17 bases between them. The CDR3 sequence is CASSLSALVPIYGYTF. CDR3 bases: TGTGCCAGCAGCTTATCGGCTCTGGTTCCGATCTATGGCTACACCTTC.

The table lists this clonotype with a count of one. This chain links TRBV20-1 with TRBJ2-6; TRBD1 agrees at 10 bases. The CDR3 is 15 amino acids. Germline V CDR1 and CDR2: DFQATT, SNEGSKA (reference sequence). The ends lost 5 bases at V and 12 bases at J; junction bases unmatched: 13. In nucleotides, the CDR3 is TGCAGTGCTTCAAACCCCGGGACAGGGGAAACCGTCCTGACTTTC. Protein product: CSASNPGTGETVLTF.

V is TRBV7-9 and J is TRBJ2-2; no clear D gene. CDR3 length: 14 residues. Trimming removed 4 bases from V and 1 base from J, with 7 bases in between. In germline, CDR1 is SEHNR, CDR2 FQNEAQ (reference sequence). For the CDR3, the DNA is TGTGCCAGCAGCTCTCCAAAGAACACCGGGGAGCTGTTTTTT. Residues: CASSSPKNTGELFF.

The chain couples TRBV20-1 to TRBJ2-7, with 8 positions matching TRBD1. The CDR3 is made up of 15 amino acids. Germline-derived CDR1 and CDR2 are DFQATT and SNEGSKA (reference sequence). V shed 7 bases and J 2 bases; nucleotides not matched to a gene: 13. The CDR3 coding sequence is TGCAGTGGGTCTTACCCGGGACAGGTTACCTACGAGCAGTACTTC. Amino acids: CSGSYPGQVTYEQYF.